This is a list of T cell receptor beta chains from one sample in a study of blood T cell repertoires in COVID-19. This table comes from immunoSEQ multiplex PCR, and its TCRdb copy is limited to in-frame clones, with some not included. The sample contains some 250,000 clones, 75% to 90% of which appear only once. The sample taken for sequencing was peripheral blood. The receptors shown here come from a man aged 25 to 40 with active or convalescent COVID-19. Each CDR3 is given with its conserved first and last residue. The D gene is left open where the match is weak. Clone size is not always given. Where it is, it says once, few, many or a class for expanded clones.

clone size	V gene	D gene	J gene	CDR3 DNA	CDR3 protein
once	TRBV19	-	TRBJ1-4	TGTGCCAGTATTGGGGCGACCTCGGTTGGATACGAAAAACTGTTTTTT	CASIGATSVGYEKLFF
-	TRBV5-3	-	TRBJ1-4	TGTGCCAGCCCACAGTACCTCAAAGGGGAACTGTTTTTT	CASPQYLKGELFF
-	TRBV1	-	TRBJ2-3	TGCACCAGCAGCCAAGATCTCCGTTCGGCTTACTACATCACAGATACGCAGTATTTT	CTSSQDLRSAYYITDTQYF
-	TRBV27	-	TRBJ2-3	TGTGCCACAAACGATATAGTGGCAGATACGCAGTATTTT	CATNDIVADTQYF
-	TRBV9	TRBD1	TRBJ2-6	TGTGCCAGCAGCGAGGGCGGACAGGGGGCTGGGGCCAACGTCCTGACTTTC	CASSEGGQGAGANVLTF
once	TRBV30	-	TRBJ1-2	TGTGCCTGGAGTCGGGATGTACGGGGGGCAGGTGGCTACACCTTC	CAWSRDVRGAGGYTF
-	TRBV11-2	TRBD1	TRBJ1-2	TGTGCCAGCAGCTCCTCGAAAGGACAGGGGAGGGGGCTTACCTTC	CASSSSKGQGRGLTF
-	TRBV7-3	-	TRBJ2-1	TGTGCCAGCAGCGCCGGGTCTCCCCCTTTGTATGAGCAGTTCTTC	CASSAGSPPLYEQFF
-	TRBV7-9	TRBD2	TRBJ2-3	TGTGCCAGCAGGCCTCTAGCGGGGACGACAGATACGCAGTATTTT	CASRPLAGTTDTQYF
once	TRBV27	-	TRBJ2-3	TGTGCCAGCAGTTTCAGACACCCTAGCACAGATACGCAGTATTTT	CASSFRHPSTDTQYF
-	TRBV7-8	TRBD2	TRBJ2-2	TGTGCCAGCAGTAGACTAGCGGGGGGCTCGGGCACCGGGGAGCTGTTTTTT	CASSRLAGGSGTGELFF
-	TRBV19	-	TRBJ2-1	TGTGCCAGTAGTATCACTAGCTCCAATGAGCAGTTCTTC	CASSITSSNEQFF
-	TRBV19	TRBD1	TRBJ2-3	TGTGCCAGTAGTACCGACAGGGGAAGCACAGATACGCAGTATTTT	CASSTDRGSTDTQYF
-	TRBV3-1/TRBV3-2	TRBD1	TRBJ1-2	TGTGCCAGCAGGCCAAAGGACAGGGAGGGTGGCTACACCTTC	CASRPKDREGGYTF
-	TRBV28	TRBD1	TRBJ2-7	TGTGCCAGCAAGTGGACAGGGGGCGATTACGAGCAGTACTTC	CASKWTGGDYEQYF
once	TRBV4-1	-	TRBJ1-4	TGCGCCAGCAGCTCAAGCCGGAGTTCTGAAAAACTGTTTTTT	CASSSSRSSEKLFF
-	TRBV6-1	-	TRBJ1-2	TGTGCCAGCAGTGAAGGTGGGAGGGGAGACTATGGCTACACCTTC	CASSEGGRGDYGYTF
-	TRBV6-5	-	TRBJ1-5	TGTGCCAGCAGCGGCTTGGGACTAGCTAATCAGCCCCAGCATTTT	CASSGLGLANQPQHF
-	TRBV2	-	TRBJ2-5	TGTGCCAGCAGTGAAAGGGGGTGGCAGACCCAGTACTTC	CASSERGWQTQYF
once	TRBV5-8	-	TRBJ1-6	TGTGCCAGCAGCGTAGTAATTAGCAATTCACCCCTCCACTTT	CASSVVISNSPLHF
once	TRBV10-1	TRBD2	TRBJ2-7	TGCGCCAGCAGTGAGTCTTTGTGGGGGGGCTCCTACGAGCAGTACTTC	CASSESLWGGSYEQYF
-	TRBV19	-	TRBJ1-5	TGTGCCAGTAATTACTACAATCAGCCCCAGCATTTT	CASNYYNQPQHF
-	TRBV30	TRBD2	TRBJ2-2	TGTGCCGGACGGTCTAGCGGGAACACCGGGGAGCTGTTTTTT	CAGRSSGNTGELFF
-	TRBV29-1	-	TRBJ1-1	TGCAGCGTCGCCCCTTCTGGGCAGGGAAACACTGAAGCTTTCTTT	CSVAPSGQGNTEAFF
-	TRBV5-4	-	TRBJ2-7	TGTGCCAGCAGCTTCGGACTATCCGACGAGCAGTACTTC	CASSFGLSDEQYF
-	TRBV7-6	TRBD1	TRBJ1-3	TGTGCCAGCAGCGGGTGGACAGGGACTGGAAACACCATATATTTT	CASSGWTGTGNTIYF
-	TRBV9	TRBD1	TRBJ2-7	TGTGCCAGCAGCCCGAGGGACAGGGATTCCAGCGAGCAGTACTTC	CASSPRDRDSSEQYF
few	TRBV11-2	-	TRBJ2-3	TGTGCCAGCAGGCGCATCGGGGGACCAGGCACAGATACGCAGTATTTT	CASRRIGGPGTDTQYF
-	TRBV9	-	TRBJ2-5	TGTGCCAGCAGCGTTAGCCACGGGCAAGAGACCCAGTACTTC	CASSVSHGQETQYF
-	TRBV7-8	TRBD1	TRBJ1-5	TGTGCCAGCAGTCTTTCCGGGACAGGGGGACAGCCCCAGCATTTT	CASSLSGTGGQPQHF
-	TRBV5-1	TRBD1	TRBJ1-2	TGCGCCAGCAGCCGGGACAGGGCGAACTATGGCTACACCTTC	CASSRDRANYGYTF
-	TRBV29-1	-	TRBJ2-5	TGCAGCGTTGAAGATCTTGTTCACCGGGAGACCCAGTACTTC	CSVEDLVHRETQYF
-	TRBV6-4	-	TRBJ2-7	TGTGCCAGCAGTGAGGGCATCGGCTACGAGCAGTACTTC	CASSEGIGYEQYF
-	TRBV7-8	-	TRBJ1-5	TGTGCCAGCAGCTCCTTATCGACAGGCCGAAAGGATCAGCCCCAGCATTTT	CASSSLSTGRKDQPQHF
once	TRBV7-9	TRBD2	TRBJ2-7	TGTGCCAGCAGCTCCCGGACTAGCGGGGACTCCTACGAGCAGTACTTC	CASSSRTSGDSYEQYF
-	TRBV10-2	-	TRBJ1-2	TGCGCCAGCAGCCCACATATTGCTAACTATGGCTACACCTTC	CASSPHIANYGYTF
-	TRBV3-1/TRBV3-2	TRBD2	TRBJ2-1	TGTGCCAGCAGCCATAGCGGGGATCCCTACAATGAGCAGTTCTTC	CASSHSGDPYNEQFF
few	TRBV3-1/TRBV3-2	TRBD1	TRBJ1-4	TGTGCCAGCAGCCAAGGTGACAGGGGATACGAAAAACTGTTTTTT	CASSQGDRGYEKLFF
-	TRBV3-1/TRBV3-2	-	TRBJ2-2	TGTGCCAGCAGCCAAGAGGCTAGCCGAGACACCGGGGAGCTGTTTTTT	CASSQEASRDTGELFF
once	TRBV6-4	-	TRBJ2-1	TGTGCCAGCAGTGCGTTTGGGGGGACCTCCTACAATGAGCAGTTCTTC	CASSAFGGTSYNEQFF
-	TRBV9	-	TRBJ2-3	TGTGCCAGCAGCGTAGGTGTGGACTACCTAAGCACAGATACGCAGTATTTT	CASSVGVDYLSTDTQYF
-	TRBV5-1	TRBD1	TRBJ1-2	TGCGCCAGCAGCTTGGATTCGGGACAGGGCTTCGGCTACACCTTC	CASSLDSGQGFGYTF
once	TRBV6-5	-	TRBJ1-5	TGTGCCAGCAGTCCACCCGCGGGGGATCAGCCCCAGCATTTT	CASSPPAGDQPQHF
-	TRBV20-1	TRBD1	TRBJ2-7	TGCAGTGCTAGTGCCGGGACAGGGCGTTACGAGCAGTACTTC	CSASAGTGRYEQYF
-	TRBV7-2	TRBD2	TRBJ2-7	TGTGCCAGCAGCTTAGTAGGTGGCGGGGGGTATTACGAGCAGTACTTC	CASSLVGGGGYYEQYF
few	TRBV7-2	-	TRBJ1-6	TGTGCCAGCAGCTTAGGTCCAGGGGAGAATTCACCCCTCCACTTT	CASSLGPGENSPLHF
-	TRBV15	TRBD1	TRBJ1-2	TGTGCCACCAGCAGAATTGTACCGGGACAGGGGGCTCGGGACTATGGCTACACCTTC	CATSRIVPGQGARDYGYTF
-	TRBV11-1	-	TRBJ2-7	TGTGCCAGCAGCTTAATCCTGGCGGATATCCCCTACGAGCAGTACTTC	CASSLILADIPYEQYF